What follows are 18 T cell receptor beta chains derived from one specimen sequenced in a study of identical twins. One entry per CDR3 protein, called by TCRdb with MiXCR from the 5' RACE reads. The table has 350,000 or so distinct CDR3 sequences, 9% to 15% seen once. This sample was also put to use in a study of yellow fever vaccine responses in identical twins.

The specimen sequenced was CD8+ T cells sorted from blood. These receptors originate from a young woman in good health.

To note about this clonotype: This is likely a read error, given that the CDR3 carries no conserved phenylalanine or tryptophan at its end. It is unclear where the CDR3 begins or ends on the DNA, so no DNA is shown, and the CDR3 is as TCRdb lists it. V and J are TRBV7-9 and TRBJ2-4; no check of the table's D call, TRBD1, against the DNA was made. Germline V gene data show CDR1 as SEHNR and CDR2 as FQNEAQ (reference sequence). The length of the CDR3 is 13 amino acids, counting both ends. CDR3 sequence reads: CASSLGGDSQTSY.

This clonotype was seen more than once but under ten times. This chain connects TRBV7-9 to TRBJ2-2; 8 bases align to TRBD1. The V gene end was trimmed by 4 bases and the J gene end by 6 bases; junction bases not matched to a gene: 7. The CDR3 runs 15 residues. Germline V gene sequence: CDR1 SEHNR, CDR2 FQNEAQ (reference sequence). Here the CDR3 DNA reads TGTGCCAGCAGCTCATACAGACAGGGGCCCGGGGAGCTGTTTTTT. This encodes CASSSYRQGPGELFF.

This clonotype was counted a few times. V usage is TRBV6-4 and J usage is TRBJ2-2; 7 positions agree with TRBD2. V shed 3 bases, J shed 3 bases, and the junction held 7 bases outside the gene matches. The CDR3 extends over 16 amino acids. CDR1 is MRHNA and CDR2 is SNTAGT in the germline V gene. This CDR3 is CASSESSSGDTGELFF. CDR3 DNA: TGTGCCAGCAGTGAATCCTCCAGCGGGGACACCGGGGAGCTGTTTTTT.

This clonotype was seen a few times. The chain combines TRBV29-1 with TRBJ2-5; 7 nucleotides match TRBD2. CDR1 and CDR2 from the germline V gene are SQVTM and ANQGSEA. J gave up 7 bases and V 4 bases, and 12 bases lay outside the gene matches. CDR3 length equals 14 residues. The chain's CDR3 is CSVVGDQGEGTQYF. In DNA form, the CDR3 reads TGCAGCGTTGTGGGGGACCAAGGGGAGGGGACCCAGTACTTC.

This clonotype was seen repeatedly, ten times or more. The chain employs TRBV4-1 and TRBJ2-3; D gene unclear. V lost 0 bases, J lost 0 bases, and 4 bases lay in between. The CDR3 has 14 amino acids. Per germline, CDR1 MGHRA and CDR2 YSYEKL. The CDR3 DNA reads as TGCGCCAGCAGCCAAGAGGGTAGCACAGATACGCAGTATTTT. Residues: CASSQEGSTDTQYF.

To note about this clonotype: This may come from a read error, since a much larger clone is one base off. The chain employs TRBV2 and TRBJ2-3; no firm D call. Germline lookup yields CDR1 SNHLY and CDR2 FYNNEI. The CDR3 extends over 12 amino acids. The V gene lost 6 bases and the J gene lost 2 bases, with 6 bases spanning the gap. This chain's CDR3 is CASRSDTDTQYF. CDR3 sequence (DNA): TGTGCCAGCAGGTCCGACACAGATACGCAGTATTTT.

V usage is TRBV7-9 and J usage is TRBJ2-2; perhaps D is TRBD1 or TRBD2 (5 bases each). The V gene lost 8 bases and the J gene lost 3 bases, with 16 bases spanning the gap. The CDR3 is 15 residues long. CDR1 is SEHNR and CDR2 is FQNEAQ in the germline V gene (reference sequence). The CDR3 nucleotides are TGTGCCAGCGGTATAGGGACGGCGGACACCGGGGAGCTGTTTTTT. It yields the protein CASGIGTADTGELFF.

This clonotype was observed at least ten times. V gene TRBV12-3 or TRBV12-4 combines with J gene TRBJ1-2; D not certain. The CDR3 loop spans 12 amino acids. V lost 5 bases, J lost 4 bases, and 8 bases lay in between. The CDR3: CASSEETYGYTF. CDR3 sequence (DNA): TGTGCCAGCAGTGAAGAAACCTATGGCTACACCTTC.

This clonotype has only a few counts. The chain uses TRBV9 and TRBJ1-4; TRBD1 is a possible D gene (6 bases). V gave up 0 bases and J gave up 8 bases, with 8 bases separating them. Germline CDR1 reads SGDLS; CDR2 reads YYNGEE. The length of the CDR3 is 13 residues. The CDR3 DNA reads TGTGCCAGCAGCGTAGACAGGGAAGAAAAACTGTTTTTT. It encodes CASSVDREEKLFF.

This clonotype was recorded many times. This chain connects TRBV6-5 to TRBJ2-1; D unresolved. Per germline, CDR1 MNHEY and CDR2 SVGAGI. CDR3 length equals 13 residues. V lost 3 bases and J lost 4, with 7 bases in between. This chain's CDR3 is CASSYSSYNEQFF. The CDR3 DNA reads TGTGCCAGCAGTTATTCGTCATACAATGAGCAGTTCTTC.

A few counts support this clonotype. The CDR3 spells CASSPGVGEAFF. In DNA, the CDR3 is TGTGCCAGCAGCCCGGGAGTGGGTGAAGCTTTCTTT. The genes are TRBV11-3 and TRBJ1-1; D is unresolved. V was pared by 5 bases and J by 7 bases, with 11 bases between. CDR1 is SGHNT, CDR2 YENEEA, per germline. CDR3 length equals 12 residues.

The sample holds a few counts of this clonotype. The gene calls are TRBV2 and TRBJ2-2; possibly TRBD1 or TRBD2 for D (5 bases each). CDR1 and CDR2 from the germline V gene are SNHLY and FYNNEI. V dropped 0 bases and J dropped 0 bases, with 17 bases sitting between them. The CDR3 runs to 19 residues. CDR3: CASSEAPMGPLSNTGELFF. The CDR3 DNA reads TGTGCCAGCAGTGAAGCGCCGATGGGACCCTTGTCGAACACCGGGGAGCTGTTTTTT. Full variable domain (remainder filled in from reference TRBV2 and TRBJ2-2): EPEVTQTPSHQVTQMGQEVILRCVPISNHLYFYWYRQILGQKVEFLVSFYNNEISEKSEIFDDQFSVERPDGSNFTLKIRSTKLEDSAMYFCASSEAPMGPLSNTGELFFGEGSRLTVL.

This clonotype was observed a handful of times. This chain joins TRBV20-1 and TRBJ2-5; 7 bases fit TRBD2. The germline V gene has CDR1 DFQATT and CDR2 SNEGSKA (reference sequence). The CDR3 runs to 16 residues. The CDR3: CSPRGGRLGDQETQYF. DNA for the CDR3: TGCAGCCCTAGGGGCGGGAGATTAGGGGACCAAGAGACCCAGTACTTC.

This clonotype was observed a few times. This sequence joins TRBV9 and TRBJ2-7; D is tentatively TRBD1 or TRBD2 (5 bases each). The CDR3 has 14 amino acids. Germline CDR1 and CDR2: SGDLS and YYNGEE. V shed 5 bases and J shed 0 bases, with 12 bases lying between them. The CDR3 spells CASSPRDGSYEQYF. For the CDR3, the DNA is TGTGCCAGCAGTCCCCGGGACGGCTCCTACGAGCAGTACTTC. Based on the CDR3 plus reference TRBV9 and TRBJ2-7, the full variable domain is DSGVTQTPKHLITATGQRVTLRCSPRSGDLSVYWYQQSLDQGLQFLIQYYNGEERAKGNILERFSAQQFPDLHSELNLSSLELGDSALYFCASSPRDGSYEQYFGPGTRLTVT.

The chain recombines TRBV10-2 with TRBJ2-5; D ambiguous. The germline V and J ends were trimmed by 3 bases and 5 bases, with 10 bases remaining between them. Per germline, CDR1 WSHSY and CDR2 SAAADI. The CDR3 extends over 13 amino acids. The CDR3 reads CASSEMAVETQYF. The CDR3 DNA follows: TGCGCCAGCAGTGAAATGGCTGTGGAGACCCAGTACTTC.

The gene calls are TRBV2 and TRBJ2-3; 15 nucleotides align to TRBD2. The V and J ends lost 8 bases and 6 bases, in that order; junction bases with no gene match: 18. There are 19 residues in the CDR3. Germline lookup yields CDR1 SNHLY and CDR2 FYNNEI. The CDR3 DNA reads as TGTGCCAGCTGTTTAGCCGGAATTCCCGGGACTAGCGGGGGGGATACGCAGTATTTT. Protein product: CASCLAGIPGTSGGDTQYF.

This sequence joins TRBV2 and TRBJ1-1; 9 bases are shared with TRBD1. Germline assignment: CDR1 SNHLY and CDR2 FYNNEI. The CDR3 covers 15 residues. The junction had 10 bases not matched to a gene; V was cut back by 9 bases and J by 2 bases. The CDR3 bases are TGTGCCAGAAGGCAGTTGACAGGGGGTAACACTGAAGCTTTCTTT. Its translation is CARRQLTGGNTEAFF.

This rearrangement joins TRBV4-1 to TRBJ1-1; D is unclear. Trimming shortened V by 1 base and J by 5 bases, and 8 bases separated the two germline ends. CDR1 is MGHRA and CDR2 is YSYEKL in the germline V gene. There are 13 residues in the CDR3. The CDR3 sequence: CASSQGGWTEAFF. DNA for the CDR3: TGCGCCAGCAGCCAAGGGGGTTGGACTGAAGCTTTCTTT.